This T cell receptor beta chain was sequenced for a study of spatial heterogeneity in lung cancer. This sample's time point: sample taken at primary tumor resection. Tumor, nontumor lung or frozen PBMC supplied whole RNA, sequenced without sorting. TCRdb itself ran the 5' RACE reads through MiXCR, one entry per CDR3 protein. The table lists about 7,200 distinct CDR3 sequences, less than 5.5% of them singletons. Germline V gene data show CDR1 as DFQATT and CDR2 as SNEGSKA (reference sequence). V was shortened by 6 bases and J by 3 bases, with 21 bases between the two germline ends. This CDR3 contains 16 residues.

The input for sequencing was normal lung tissue next to the tumor, taken at surgery. The rearrangement uses TRBV20-1 and TRBJ1-5; D remains ambiguous. The TCR comes from a female donor with early-stage non-small cell lung cancer. The chain's CDR3 is CSATDPHGGFNQPQHF. In nucleotides, the CDR3 is TGCAGTGCAACCGACCCCCACGGAGGGTTCAATCAGCCCCAGCATTTT.